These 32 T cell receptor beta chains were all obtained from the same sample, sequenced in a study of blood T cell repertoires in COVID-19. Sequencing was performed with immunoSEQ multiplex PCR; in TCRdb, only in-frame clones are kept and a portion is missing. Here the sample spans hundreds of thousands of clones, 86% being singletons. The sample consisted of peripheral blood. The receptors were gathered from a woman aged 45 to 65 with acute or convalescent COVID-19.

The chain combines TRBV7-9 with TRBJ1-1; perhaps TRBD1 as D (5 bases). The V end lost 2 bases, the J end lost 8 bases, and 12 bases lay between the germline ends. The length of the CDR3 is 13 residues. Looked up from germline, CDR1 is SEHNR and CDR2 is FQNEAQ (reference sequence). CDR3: CASSLRLGGEAFF. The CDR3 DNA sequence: TGTGCCAGCAGCTTACGTCTGGGGGGGGAAGCTTTCTTT.

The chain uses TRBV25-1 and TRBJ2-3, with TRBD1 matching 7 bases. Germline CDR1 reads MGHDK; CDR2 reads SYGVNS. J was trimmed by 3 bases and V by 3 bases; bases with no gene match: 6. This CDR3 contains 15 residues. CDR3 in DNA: TGTGCCAGCAGTGATTTCTCGGACAGGACAGATACGCAGTATTTT. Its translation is CASSDFSDRTDTQYF.

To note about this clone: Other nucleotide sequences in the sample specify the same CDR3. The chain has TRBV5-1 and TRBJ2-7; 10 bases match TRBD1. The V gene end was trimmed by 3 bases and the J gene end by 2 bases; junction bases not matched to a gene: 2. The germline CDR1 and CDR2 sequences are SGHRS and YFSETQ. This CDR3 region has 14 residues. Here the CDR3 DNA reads TGCGCCAGCAGCTCTGACAGGGGGCCCTACGAGCAGTACTTC. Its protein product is CASSSDRGPYEQYF.

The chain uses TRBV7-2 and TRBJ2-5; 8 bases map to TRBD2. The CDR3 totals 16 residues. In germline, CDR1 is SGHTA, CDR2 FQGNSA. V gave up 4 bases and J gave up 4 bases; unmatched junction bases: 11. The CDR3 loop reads CASSSTGLGIGETQYF. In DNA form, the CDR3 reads TGTGCCAGCAGCTCAACGGGACTAGGTATCGGAGAGACCCAGTACTTC.

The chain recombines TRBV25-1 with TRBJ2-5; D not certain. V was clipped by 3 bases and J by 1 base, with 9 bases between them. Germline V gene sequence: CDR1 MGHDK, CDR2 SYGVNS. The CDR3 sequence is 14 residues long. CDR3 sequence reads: CASSESPLQETQYF. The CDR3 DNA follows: TGTGCCAGCAGTGAGTCCCCCCTCCAAGAGACCCAGTACTTC.

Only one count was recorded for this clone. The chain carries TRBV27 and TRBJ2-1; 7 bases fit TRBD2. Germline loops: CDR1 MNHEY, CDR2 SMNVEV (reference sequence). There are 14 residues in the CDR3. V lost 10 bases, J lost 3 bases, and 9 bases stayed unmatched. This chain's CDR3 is CATQGGVFYNEQFF. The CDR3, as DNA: TGTGCCACCCAGGGAGGGGTCTTCTACAATGAGCAGTTCTTC.

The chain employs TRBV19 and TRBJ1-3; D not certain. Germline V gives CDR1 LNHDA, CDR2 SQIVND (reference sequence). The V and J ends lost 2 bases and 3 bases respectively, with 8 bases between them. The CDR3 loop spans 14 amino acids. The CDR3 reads CASSISGLGNTIYF. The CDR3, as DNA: TGTGCCAGTAGTATATCGGGTCTTGGAAACACCATATATTTT.

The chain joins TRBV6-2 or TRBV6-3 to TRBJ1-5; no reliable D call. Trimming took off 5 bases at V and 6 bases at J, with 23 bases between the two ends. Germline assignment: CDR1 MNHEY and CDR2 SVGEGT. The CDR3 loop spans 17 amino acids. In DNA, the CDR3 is TGTGCCAGCAGTGGAGGACTTGGACTCTACCGGAGTCAGCCCCAGCATTTT. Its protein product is CASSGGLGLYRSQPQHF.

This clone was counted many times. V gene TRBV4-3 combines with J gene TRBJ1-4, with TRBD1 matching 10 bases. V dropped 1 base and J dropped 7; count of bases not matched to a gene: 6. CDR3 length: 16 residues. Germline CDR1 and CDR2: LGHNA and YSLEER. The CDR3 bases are TGCGCCAGCAGCCAAGGCTTGGGGACAGGGGTTGAAAAACTGTTTTTT. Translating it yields CASSQGLGTGVEKLFF.

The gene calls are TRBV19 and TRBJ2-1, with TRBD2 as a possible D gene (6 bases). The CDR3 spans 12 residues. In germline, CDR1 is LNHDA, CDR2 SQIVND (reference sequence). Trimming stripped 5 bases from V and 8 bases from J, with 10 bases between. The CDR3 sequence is CASSGRGDEQFF. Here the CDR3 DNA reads TGTGCCAGTAGTGGGCGGGGTGATGAGCAGTTCTTC.

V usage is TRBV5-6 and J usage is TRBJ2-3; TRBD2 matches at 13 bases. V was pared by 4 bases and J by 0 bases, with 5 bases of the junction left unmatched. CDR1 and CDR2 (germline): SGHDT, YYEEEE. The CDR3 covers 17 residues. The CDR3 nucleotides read TGTGCCAGCAGCCCGGGACTAGCGGGGTGGAGCACAGATACGCAGTATTTT. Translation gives CASSPGLAGWSTDTQYF.

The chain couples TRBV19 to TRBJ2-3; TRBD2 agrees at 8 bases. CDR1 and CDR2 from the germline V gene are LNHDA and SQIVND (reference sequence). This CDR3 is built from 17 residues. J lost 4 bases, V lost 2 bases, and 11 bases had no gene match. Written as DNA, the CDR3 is TGTGCCAGTAGTATAAGGGGCAAGGCGGGAGGCTCAGATACGCAGTATTTT. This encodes CASSIRGKAGGSDTQYF.

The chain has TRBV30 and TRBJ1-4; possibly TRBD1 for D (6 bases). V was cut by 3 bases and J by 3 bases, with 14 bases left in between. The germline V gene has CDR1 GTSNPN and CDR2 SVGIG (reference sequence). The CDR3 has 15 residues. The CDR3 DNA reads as TGTGCCTGGAGCCCATTGGGGGCGTCTAATGAAAAACTGTTTTTT. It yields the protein CAWSPLGASNEKLFF.

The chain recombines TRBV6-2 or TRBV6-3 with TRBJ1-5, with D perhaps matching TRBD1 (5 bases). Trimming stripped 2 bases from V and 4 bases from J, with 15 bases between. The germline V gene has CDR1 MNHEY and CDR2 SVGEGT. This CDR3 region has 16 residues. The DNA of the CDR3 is TGTGCCAGCAGTTACCGCACCAGGGAGGGTAATCAGCCCCAGCATTTT. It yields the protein CASSYRTREGNQPQHF.

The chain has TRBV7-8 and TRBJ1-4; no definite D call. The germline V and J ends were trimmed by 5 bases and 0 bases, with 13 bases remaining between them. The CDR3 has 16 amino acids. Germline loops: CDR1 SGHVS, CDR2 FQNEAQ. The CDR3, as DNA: TGTGCCAGCAGCCCCACCCCGGGAACAACTAATGAAAAACTGTTTTTT. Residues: CASSPTPGTTNEKLFF.

Here the CDR3 reads CASFRQADTEAFF. In DNA form, the CDR3 reads TGTGCCAGCTTTAGACAGGCTGACACTGAAGCTTTCTTT. The chain has TRBV6-5 and TRBJ1-1, with D maybe TRBD1 (6 bases). Trimming shortened V by 8 bases and J by 3 bases, and 13 bases separated the two germline ends. Germline assignment: CDR1 MNHEY and CDR2 SVGAGI. CDR3 length: 13 residues.

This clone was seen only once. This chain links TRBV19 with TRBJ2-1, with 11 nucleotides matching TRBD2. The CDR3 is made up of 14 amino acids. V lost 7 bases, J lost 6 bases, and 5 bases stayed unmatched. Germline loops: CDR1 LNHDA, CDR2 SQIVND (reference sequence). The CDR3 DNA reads TGTGCCAGTACGTCTAGCGGGAGGCGCAATGAGCAGTTCTTC. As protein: CASTSSGRRNEQFF.

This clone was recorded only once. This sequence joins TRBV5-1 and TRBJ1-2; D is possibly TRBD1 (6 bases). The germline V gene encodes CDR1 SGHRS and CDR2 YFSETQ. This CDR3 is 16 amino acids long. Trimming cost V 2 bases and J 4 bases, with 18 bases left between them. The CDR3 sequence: CASSFFSDRSFYGYTF. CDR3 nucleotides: TGCGCCAGCAGCTTCTTTTCTGACAGGAGCTTCTATGGCTACACCTTC.

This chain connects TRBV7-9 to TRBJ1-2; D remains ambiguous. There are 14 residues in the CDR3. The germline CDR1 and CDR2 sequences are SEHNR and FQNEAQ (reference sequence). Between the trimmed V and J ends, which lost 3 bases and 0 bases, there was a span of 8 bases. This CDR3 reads CASSFTETNYGYTF. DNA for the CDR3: TGTGCCAGCAGCTTTACAGAGACTAACTATGGCTACACCTTC.

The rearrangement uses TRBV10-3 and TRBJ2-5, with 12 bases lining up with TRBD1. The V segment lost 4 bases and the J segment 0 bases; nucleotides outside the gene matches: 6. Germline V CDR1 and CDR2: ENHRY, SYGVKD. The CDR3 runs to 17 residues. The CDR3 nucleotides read TGTGCCATCAGTGGGGGGACAGGGGGCTATGACCAAGAGACCCAGTACTTC. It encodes CAISGGTGGYDQETQYF.

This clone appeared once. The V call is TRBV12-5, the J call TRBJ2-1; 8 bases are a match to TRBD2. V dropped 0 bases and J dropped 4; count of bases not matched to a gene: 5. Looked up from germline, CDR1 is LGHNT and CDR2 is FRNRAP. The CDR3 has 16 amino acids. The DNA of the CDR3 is TGTGCTAGTGGTTTGGTTCTAGCGGGCCCTTACAATGAGCAGTTCTTC. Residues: CASGLVLAGPYNEQFF.

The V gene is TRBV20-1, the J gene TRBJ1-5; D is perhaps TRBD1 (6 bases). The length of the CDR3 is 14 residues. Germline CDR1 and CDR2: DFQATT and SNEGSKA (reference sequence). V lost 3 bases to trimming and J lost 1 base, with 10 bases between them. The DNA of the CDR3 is TGCAGTGCTAGTACAGGGCGCAGCAATCAGCCCCAGCATTTT. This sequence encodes CSASTGRSNQPQHF.

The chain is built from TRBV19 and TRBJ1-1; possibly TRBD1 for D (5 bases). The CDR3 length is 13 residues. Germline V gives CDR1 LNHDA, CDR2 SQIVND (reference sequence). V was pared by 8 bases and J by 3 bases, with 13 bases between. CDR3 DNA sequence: TGTGCCAGTCACAGCGGGGGATACACTGAAGCTTTCTTT. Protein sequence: CASHSGGYTEAFF.

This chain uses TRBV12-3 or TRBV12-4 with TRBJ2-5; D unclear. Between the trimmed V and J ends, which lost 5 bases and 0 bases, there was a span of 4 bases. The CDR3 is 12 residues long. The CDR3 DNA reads TGTGCCAGCAGTCCGTACCAAGAGACCCAGTACTTC. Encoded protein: CASSPYQETQYF.

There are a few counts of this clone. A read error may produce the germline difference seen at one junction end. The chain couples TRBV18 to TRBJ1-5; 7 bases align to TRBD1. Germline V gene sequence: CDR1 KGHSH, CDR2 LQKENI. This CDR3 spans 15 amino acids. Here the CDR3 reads CASSPLRGADQPQHF. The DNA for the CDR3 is TGTGCCAGCTCTCCACTCAGGGGGGCGGATCAGCCCCAGCATTTT.

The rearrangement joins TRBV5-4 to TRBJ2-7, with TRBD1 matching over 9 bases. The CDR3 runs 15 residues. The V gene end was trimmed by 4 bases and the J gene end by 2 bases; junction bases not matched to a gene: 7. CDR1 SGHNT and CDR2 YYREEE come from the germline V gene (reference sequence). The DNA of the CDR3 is TGTGCCAGCAGCATGGGACAGGGTTGGGCCTACGAGCAGTACTTC. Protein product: CASSMGQGWAYEQYF. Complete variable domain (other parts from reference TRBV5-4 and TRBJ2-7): ETGVTQSPTHLIKTRGQQVTLRCSSQSGHNTVSWYQQALGQGPQFIFQYYREEENGRGNFPPRFSGLQFPNYSSELNVNALELDDSALYLCASSMGQGWAYEQYFGPGTRLTVT.

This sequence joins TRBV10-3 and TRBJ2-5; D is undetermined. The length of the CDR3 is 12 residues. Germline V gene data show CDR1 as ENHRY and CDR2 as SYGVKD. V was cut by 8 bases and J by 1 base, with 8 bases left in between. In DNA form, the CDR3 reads TGTGCCATCGCGGCAGCCCAAGAGACCCAGTACTTC. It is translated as CAIAAAQETQYF.

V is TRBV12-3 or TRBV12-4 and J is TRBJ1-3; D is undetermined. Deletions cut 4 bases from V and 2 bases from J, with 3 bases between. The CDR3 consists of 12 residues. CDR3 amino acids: CASSSAGNTIYF. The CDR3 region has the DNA TGTGCCAGCAGTTCCGCTGGAAACACCATATATTTT.

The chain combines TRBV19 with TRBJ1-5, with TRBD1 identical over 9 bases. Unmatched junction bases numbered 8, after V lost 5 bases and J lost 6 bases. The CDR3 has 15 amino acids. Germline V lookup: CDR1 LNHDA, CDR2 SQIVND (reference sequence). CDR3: CASSFTQGAGQPQHF. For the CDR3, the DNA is TGTGCCAGTAGTTTCACACAGGGGGCGGGTCAGCCCCAGCATTTT.

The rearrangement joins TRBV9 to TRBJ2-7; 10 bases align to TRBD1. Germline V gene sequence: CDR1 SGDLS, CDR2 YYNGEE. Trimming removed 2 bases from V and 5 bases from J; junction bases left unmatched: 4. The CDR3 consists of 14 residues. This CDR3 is CASSVGQGEHEQYF. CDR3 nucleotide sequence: TGTGCCAGCAGCGTCGGACAGGGGGAACACGAGCAGTACTTC.

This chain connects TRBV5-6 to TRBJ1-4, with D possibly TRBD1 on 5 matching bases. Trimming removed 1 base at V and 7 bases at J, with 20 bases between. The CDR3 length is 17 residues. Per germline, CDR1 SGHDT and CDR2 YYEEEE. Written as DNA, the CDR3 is TGTGCCAGCAGCTTGCAGGCAGGGCAAGGGAACCCTGAAAAACTGTTTTTT. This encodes CASSLQAGQGNPEKLFF.

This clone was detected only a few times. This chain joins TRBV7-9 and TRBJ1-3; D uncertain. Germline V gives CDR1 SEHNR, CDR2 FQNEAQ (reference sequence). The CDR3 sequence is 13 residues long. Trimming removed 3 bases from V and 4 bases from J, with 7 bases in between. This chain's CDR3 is CASSFQTGNTIYF. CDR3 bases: TGTGCCAGCAGCTTCCAGACAGGAAACACCATATATTTT.